This T cell receptor (beta chain) was retrieved from a study of T-cell memory formation after mild COVID-19. Study-wide context: TCR clusters mostly belonged to single donors.

Study-level points and caveats: Some clones that responded turned up in pre-infection memory, which suggests that cross-reactive memory joined in. Mostly located in CM and EM were contracting CD4+ clones, with contracting CD8+ clones located in EMRA.

TCRdb re-called the 5' RACE reads with MiXCR, one entry per CDR3 protein. The sample has a few hundred thousand distinct CDR3 sequences; roughly 22% are singletons. This clonotype has more than one count but fewer than ten. What it binds is not known. Trimming took 4 bases from V and 2 from J, leaving 14 bases between them. The germline CDR1 and CDR2 sequences are LGHDT and YNNKEL (reference sequence). This CDR3 spans 15 amino acids. The sequence came from an adult woman who had mild COVID-19 (a few samples of this study predate the infection). Cell type and time point are not known. The genes are TRBV3-1 and TRBJ2-5, with a possible D match to TRBD2 (5 bases). The sequencing sample was made of PBMCs or a T cell subset sorted from them (not recorded which). The CDR3, as DNA: TGTGCCAGCAGCCGTCCCAGCGGTGTTCAAGAGACCCAGTACTTC. The encoded protein is CASSRPSGVQETQYF.